Following are 2 T cell receptor beta chains from one sample sequenced in a study of cytomegalovirus exposure and HLA in healthy donors. A multiplex PCR was run with 60 Vbeta primers and 13 Jbeta primers. Profiled with immunoSEQ multiplex PCR; TCRdb holds only in-frame clones, not every one. The repertoire consists of 99,000 or so clones, with over 60% occurring once and the leading ten covering 8.2%. The sample consisted of PBMCs. The receptors shown here come from a middle-aged man in good health and CMV-seropositive.

The CDR3 loop is CASSPNGGIYGYTF. CDR3 DNA: TGTGCCAGCAGTCCTAACGGGGGGATCTATGGCTACACCTTC. The rearrangement links TRBV28 to TRBJ1-2, with a tentative D call TRBD1 (5 bases). The germline V gene has CDR1 MDHEN and CDR2 SYDVKM. This CDR3 is 14 amino acids long. Trimming shortened V by 5 bases and J by 4 bases, and 14 bases separated the two germline ends.

The chain links TRBV5-4 to TRBJ1-1; maybe TRBD1 (5 bases). Germline CDR1 SGHNT, CDR2 YYREEE (reference sequence). CDR3 size: 13 residues. V was shortened by 1 base and J by 4 bases, with 8 bases between the two germline ends. CDR3 bases: TGTGCCAGCAGCTTGTTGGGGGGCACTGAAGCTTTCTTT. Amino acids: CASSLLGGTEAFF.